The rows below give T cell receptor beta chains drawn from one sample of a study of CD4+ T cells in melanoma. Profiled with immunoSEQ multiplex PCR; TCRdb holds only in-frame clones, not every one. The sample includes approximately 20,000 clones, roughly 87% seen only once; the top ten take less than 4.5%. Source material: cells from a culture (not recorded whether cultured in vitro). Receptors were obtained from a human donor with melanoma. CDR3s leave out the opening cysteine and the closing phenylalanine or tryptophan. The D gene is left open where the match is weak.

d_call | v_call | cdr3_aa
NA | TRBV6-5 | ASSYGGPVDTQY
NA | TRBV9 | ASSVGPTRANSPLH
NA | TRBV5-1 | ASSLGDLPGGGYT
NA | TRBV6-5 | ASSLGQGIGYT
TRBD1 | TRBV11-2 | ASSRGQETSEAF
NA | TRBV11-2 | ASSLHRVNNEQF
NA | TRBV11-2 | ASRAFVWGNTGELF
NA | TRBV5-5 | ASSLVRGYEQY
NA | TRBV5-1 | ASSLGTSTDTQY
NA | TRBV15 | ATSREWGSGNTIY
TRBD2 | TRBV18 | ASSPVGGKETQY
NA | TRBV7-3 | ASSPTGGRGGWGYT
NA | TRBV6-1 | ASSPGINTIY
NA | TRBV18 | ASSRAGDEKLF
TRBD1 | TRBV5-1 | ASSFQPGQGAGEQF
NA | TRBV7-6 | ASSLVALTDTQY
NA | TRBV19 | ASSTIPIPGPPQH
NA | TRBV7-2 | ASSLGVTRDTQY
TRBD1 | TRBV19 | ASSQGADGELF
NA | TRBV5-6 | ASSSGGWYGRTVTYEQY
NA | TRBV7-3 | ASSLTFSDTQY
NA | TRBV5-1 | ASSLAADYHEQY
NA | TRBV20-1 | SAIHLNEQF
NA | TRBV19 | ASSRGPWQPQH
TRBD2 | TRBV5-4 | ASSRLAGARTDTQY
NA | TRBV12-5 | ASGLRPGTGAYNEQF
NA | TRBV4-1 | ASRRSSTDTQY
TRBD1 | TRBV25-1 | ASSGGQTNSYEQY
NA | TRBV10-2 | ASSDSVLSGGYT
NA | TRBV5-1 | ASSLATGVAGELF
TRBD1 | TRBV11-3 | ASSTQGAHGETQY
TRBD1 | TRBV2 | ASRRQGSTEAF
TRBD1 | TRBV5-8 | ASINTGGPNTEAF
TRBD1 | TRBV19 | ASRRDRVNRYGYT
TRBD2 | TRBV27 | ASSFGRYRETQY
NA | TRBV2 | ASSSLEQGIQY
TRBD1 | TRBV4-1 | ASSKGTGGSQF
TRBD2 | TRBV5-1 | ASSLVLAVGTDTQY
NA | TRBV2 | ASSVYPYTDTQY
TRBD1 | TRBV30 | AWRATGPSFRQY
NA | TRBV7-3 | ASSLVTTDTQY
NA | TRBV29-1 | SVGAGNYGYT
TRBD2 | TRBV2 | ASSSSGGGREQY
NA | TRBV5-8 | ASTPQGFSNQPQH
NA | TRBV28 | ASSLVGRVY
NA | TRBV30 | AWSVLANTGELF
NA | TRBV6-5 | ASTYGFPGDYGYT
TRBD2 | TRBV6-5 | ASRSYGTSSNEQF
NA | TRBV19 | ASSIGGFWETQY
TRBD1 | TRBV2 | ASSATQTGQLGGKLF